This T cell receptor beta chain derives from a study of cytomegalovirus exposure and HLA in healthy donors (dated by TCRdb to the late 2010s). As for the study more broadly: An earlier analysis of some 620 of the donors reported under 300 Gb of sequence data and around 120 million unique TCR beta sequences obtained from about 180 million T cells. Every repertoire in the discovery cohort had been generated on one and the same sequencing platform. Of the 300 to 450 genotyped donors, 65% to 90% were placed in the genetic ancestry cluster associated with self-reported Caucasian donors. Alongside the repertoire data, information on donor age, sex, ethnicity and CMV serostatus was compiled. In the later analysis, no new phenotypic data were used to find candidate immune exposures; instead, reliance was placed on TCR beta sequences and their occurrence across donors. The study combined high-throughput TCR immunosequencing, statistical association of individual TCRs with disease status, and machine learning to predict cytomegalovirus infection status. Besides the first cohort of around 670 subjects, a separate validation cohort made up of 120 different subjects was used. Typing coverage varied by locus: roughly 629-630 donors for A, B, C, DRB1 and DQB1; more than 500 for DQA1; about 570 for DPA1; approximately 490 for DPB1. Both class I and class II loci were covered by HLA typing, at four-digit resolution. The aim of the study was to test whether cataloging public T cell receptors could identify signatures of past pathogen exposure. Using immunosequencing, the study profiled T cell repertoires from about 620 subjects and related those repertoires to cytomegalovirus serostatus. An earlier analysis of 450 to 750 of the donors used high-throughput TCR beta sequencing to judge whether each TCR beta V gene segment behaved as functional or pseudogenic. In a later genetic analysis, genome-wide SNP genotypes for about 65% of the roughly 700 donors were used, and that subset was treated as a discovery cohort. Among several hundred genotyped donors of the cohort, an average of approximately 220,000 unique TCR beta nucleotide sequences was sequenced per donor, of which roughly 18% were non-productive. In a later analysis, previously published TCR beta repertoires from fewer than 750 donors were re-analyzed and high-resolution HLA genotyping was added so that TCR occurrence patterns could be studied. Roughly five DR-DQ haplotypes were treated as single units for association and clustering because of strong linkage in the cohort. Roughly 290 gigabases of sequencing data and 75 million to 85 million unique TCR sequences made up an early release that covered fewer than 650 HLA-typed donors.

V loses 7 bases of germline sequence and J loses 2 bases, and the interval between the two ends is 8 bases. For CDR1 and CDR2, the germline V gene (reference sequence) lists MNHEY and SMNVEV. The CDR3 goes from the cysteine to the phenylalanine over 13 residues. The read is trimmed to its CDR3 DNA, 39 bases read in frame from base 1. The cohort comprised hundreds of healthy bone marrow donors. Cohort members were all nominally healthy when sampled, although unrecorded immune exposures were likely present. The donor was CMV seronegative and was included in the group of a few hundred seronegative cohort members. A peripheral blood sample was provided by each donor, and peripheral blood mononuclear cells were used for TCR beta sequencing. The Qiagen DNeasy Blood Extraction Kit was used to extract genomic DNA from the blood cell samples. General study outcomes and caveats: Linkage disequilibrium might explain the correlated functional status among segregating V segments, but an unknown experimental factor could not be excluded. The study gave a list of 150 to 200 TCR beta chains associated with cytomegalovirus. Specific HLA alleles were associated with 18,000 or so TCR beta sequences at a false discovery rate of 0.05 in a later analysis. The presence/absence analyses assumed that sequencing depth was roughly uniform across donors, and that assumption may not be true. Cytomegalovirus status was reported to be diagnosed by the classifier with high specificity and sensitivity in both the original and validation cohorts. A further reported finding was that TCR beta sequences accurately predicted the HLA-A and HLA-B alleles for most subjects in the first cohort. V-gene and J-gene trimming of TCR beta chains was associated with a missense DCLRE1C variant in a later genetic analysis, and the association was replicated in an independent cohort. An earlier analysis of around 500 of the donors showed that most TCR beta V segments appeared in productive rearrangements either about 87% or about 30% of the time, which broadly matched IMGT annotations. In vitro tests confirmed that a few of the cytomegalovirus-associated TCR beta chains recognize cytomegalovirus antigens. In a later analysis, TCR association rates were found to vary across HLA loci, with the most associated TCRs seen for DRB1 alleles and the fewest for HLA-C alleles. A cluster of highly shared sequence variants was judged likely to represent a technical artifact of the sequencing pipeline. The authors suggested that the approach could potentially be generalized to other disease states and immunological phenotypes. HLA typing was unavailable for some donors at each locus, so association tests used only the typed subset. Immune exposure information for the cohort was limited to CMV serostatus. According to a later analysis, parvovirus B19, influenza, CMV and Epstein-Barr virus appeared linked to several top co-occurrence clusters. The earlier analysis of fewer than 750 of the donors excluded seventeen rarely observed V segments, including chromosome 9 orphons, because counts were too low. Only TCR beta chains were sequenced in this cohort, and the absence of alpha or paired-chain data limited detectable features. In a later analysis, HLA-associated TCR beta chains were found to be more clonally expanded and to have lower generation probabilities than equally common non-associated chains. Compared with the approximately 700-donor mean, donors in an Asian-associated ancestry cluster had fewer N-insertions in productive TCRs, according to a later genetic analysis. Most TCR sequences were observed very rarely across donors, whereas some public TCRs were present in many individuals. When HLA alleles, especially DR and DQ, strongly co-occurred, TCR associations were difficult to assign to individual alleles. Because the 87-base-pair reads could not distinguish some IMGT-functional V segments, including TRBV6-2 and TRBV6-3, those segments were excluded. A later analysis found that most CMV-associated TCR beta chains appeared HLA-restricted, with HLA associations seemingly driven largely by CMV exposure.

For this clone: Its antigen is still unknown. Base qualities are missing; no much larger clone stands one base away.

Library preparation used the immunoSEQ multiplex PCR assay. For the multiplex PCR, a mixture combining 60 forward primers for TCR Vbeta segments and 13 reverse primers for TCR Jbeta segments was used. The CDR3 region of rearranged TCR beta genes was amplified from genomic DNA with a multiplex PCR assay. The amplified TCR beta libraries were sequenced on the Illumina HiSeq System as 87-base-pair reads. For the original study's pipeline: A later analysis counted approximately 74 million unique TCR beta chains across the 550 to 700 repertoires, and around 9.9 million of these chains were shared by at least two donors. Raw reads were error-corrected and collapsed into unique sequences by a nearest-neighbor algorithm in which closely related sequences were merged to remove PCR and sequencing errors. V, D and J gene segments were assigned by aligning CDR3 sequences to IMGT reference sequences. For a sequence to be retained, at least a six-nucleotide match to both a V gene segment and a J gene segment was required. Rearrangements were called productive when the CDR3 lacked stop codons and stayed in frame with V and J; all others were non-productive. CDR3 was defined according to IMGT convention as the region running from the second conserved V-encoded cysteine to the conserved J-encoded phenylalanine. The earlier analysis of roughly 590 of the donors excluded any sequence lacking an unambiguous match to a single V gene segment. In an earlier analysis of 587 of the donors, a V segment was called functional when productive rearrangements were above 56.7%, and segregating when the standard deviation between donors exceeded 5%. A statistical classification framework was developed to diagnose cytomegalovirus status using the catalog of TCR beta chain sequences. V and J gene assignment, in a later analysis, came from comparing TCR nucleotide sequences with IMGT/GENE-DB human TR gene sequences. In a later analysis, CDR3 sequences and most-parsimonious VDJ recombination scenarios were assigned using the TCRdist pipeline. A later analysis defined each TCR beta chain by its CDR3 amino acid sequence plus V-gene family, and excluded reads lacking a unique V-gene family. A later analysis removed 592 highly shared, low-generation-probability nucleotide sequences to deal with suspected cross-contamination and a sequencing artifact. For each public chain, a later analysis derived a clonal expansion index from normalized ranks of inferred template counts within each repertoire. A later analysis computed generation probabilities with a VDJ recombination model fitted to out-of-frame rearrangements, and checked the results against IGoR. A later analysis scored TCR-TCR, TCR-HLA and TCR-CMV co-occurrence with hypergeometric tests, applying a repertoire-size bias correction to TCR pairs. A later analysis estimated false discovery rates by permuting HLA or CMV assignments 20 times. In a later analysis, co-occurring TCRs were grouped using DBSCAN, with TCRdist sequence similarity added in when clustering inside HLA-allele-positive subsets. Repertoires with fewer than 30,000 or more than 120,000 public chains were left out of co-occurrence clustering, as were about 5 repertoires with anomalous nucleotide sharing. Sourced from immuneACCESS, this table was stored by TCRdb with only in-frame sequences that have V and J called. A share of the clones is absent; for the studies checked, an unresolved V gene accounts for under half, and the remainder has no known explanation. The DNA was the basis for D and trimming; V, J and clone size are from that table. The sample data list approximately 170,000 clones, and around three quarters of these were observed just once. The ten largest clones take up 1% of the sample.

This TCR derives from a woman aged 40 to 55 in good health and CMV-seronegative. The sequence joins TRBV27 to TRBJ2-2, with the D gene not clear enough to name. Sample: PBMCs. This receptor has the CDR3 CASKLPNTGELFF. The DNA is as follows: TGTGCCAGCAAACTACCTAACACCGGGGAGCTGTTTTTT.